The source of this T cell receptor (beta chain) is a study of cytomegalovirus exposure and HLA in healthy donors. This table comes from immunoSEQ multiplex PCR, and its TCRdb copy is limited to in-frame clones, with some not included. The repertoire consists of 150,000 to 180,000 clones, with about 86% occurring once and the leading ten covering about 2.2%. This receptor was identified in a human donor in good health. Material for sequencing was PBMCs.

In DNA form, the CDR3 reads TGTGCCAGCAGCACAACCGCGGGACTGGTCTATGGCTACACCTTC. This translates into CASSTTAGLVYGYTF. The chain links TRBV5-6 to TRBJ1-2; TRBD1 is a possible D gene (5 bases). This CDR3 has 15 residues. The V gene lost 4 bases and the J gene lost 4 bases, with 17 bases spanning the gap. CDR1 SGHDT and CDR2 YYEEEE come from the germline V gene.